The 2 T cell receptor beta chains reported below all come from one sample, sequenced in a study of blood T cell repertoires in COVID-19. Libraries were prepared by immunoSEQ multiplex PCR; TCRdb keeps only in-frame clonotypes and omits some of them. The table lists roughly 160,000 clones, around 83% of them singletons. The sequenced sample was peripheral blood. All receptors come from an older woman who had recovered from COVID-19.

This clone has only one observation. The CDR3 reads CASSQHISGAYNEQFF. The CDR3 region has the DNA TGTGCCAGCAGCCAACATATTAGCGGGGCTTACAATGAGCAGTTCTTC. The chain employs TRBV7-2 and TRBJ2-1; TRBD2 matches 8 bases. The CDR3 consists of 16 residues. V shed 5 bases, J shed 4 bases, and the junction held 10 bases outside the gene matches. CDR1 is SGHTA and CDR2 is FQGNSA in the germline V gene.

This clone has a handful of counts. This rearrangement joins TRBV6-5 to TRBJ2-5, with D unresolved. The CDR3 totals 14 residues. The germline gives CDR1 MNHEY, CDR2 SVGAGI. V gave up 6 bases and J gave up 5 bases, with 16 bases separating them. For the CDR3, the DNA is TGTGCCAGCAGGTCTGACTTGGCGGCGGAGACCCAGTACTTC. This sequence encodes CASRSDLAAETQYF.